This T cell receptor beta chain was recovered during a study of blood T cell repertoires in COVID-19. Authors' methods: By means of reference gene primer amplification, nucleated cell counts were estimated. Some clones are missing from TCRdb's copy, which holds only in-frame ones; the method was immunoSEQ multiplex PCR. V and J calls and clone size are copied from that table; D and trimming were computed from the DNA. Of nearly 40,000 clones in the sample, around 83% were seen once. The sequenced sample was peripheral blood. This TCR came from a man aged 45-65 years in a cohort sampled during active COVID-19.

The CDR3 nucleotides read TGCGCCAGCAGTTGGAGTATCGGGGTGAACACTGAAGCTTTCTTT. Residues: CASSWSIGVNTEAFF. The chain is built from TRBV4-3 and TRBJ1-1; D is undetermined. The CDR3 is made up of 15 amino acids. Germline values: CDR1 LGHNA, CDR2 YSLEER. Trimming pared 6 bases from V and 0 bases from J, leaving 14 bases between.